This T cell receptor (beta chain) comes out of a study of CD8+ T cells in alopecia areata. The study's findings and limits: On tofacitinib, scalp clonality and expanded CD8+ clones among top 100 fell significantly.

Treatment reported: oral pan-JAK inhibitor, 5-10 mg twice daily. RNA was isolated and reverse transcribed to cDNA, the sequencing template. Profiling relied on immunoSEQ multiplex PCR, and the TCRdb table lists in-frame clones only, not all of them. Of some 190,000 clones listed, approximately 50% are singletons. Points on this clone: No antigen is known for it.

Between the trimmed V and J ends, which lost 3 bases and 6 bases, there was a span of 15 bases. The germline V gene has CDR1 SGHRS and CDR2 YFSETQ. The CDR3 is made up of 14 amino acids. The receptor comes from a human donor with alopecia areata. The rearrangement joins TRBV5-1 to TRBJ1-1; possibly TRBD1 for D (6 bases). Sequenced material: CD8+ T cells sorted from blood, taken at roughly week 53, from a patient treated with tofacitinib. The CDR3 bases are TGCGCCAGCAGCTACGCGGGGGGCGTCCCTGAAGCTTTCTTT. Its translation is CASSYAGGVPEAFF.